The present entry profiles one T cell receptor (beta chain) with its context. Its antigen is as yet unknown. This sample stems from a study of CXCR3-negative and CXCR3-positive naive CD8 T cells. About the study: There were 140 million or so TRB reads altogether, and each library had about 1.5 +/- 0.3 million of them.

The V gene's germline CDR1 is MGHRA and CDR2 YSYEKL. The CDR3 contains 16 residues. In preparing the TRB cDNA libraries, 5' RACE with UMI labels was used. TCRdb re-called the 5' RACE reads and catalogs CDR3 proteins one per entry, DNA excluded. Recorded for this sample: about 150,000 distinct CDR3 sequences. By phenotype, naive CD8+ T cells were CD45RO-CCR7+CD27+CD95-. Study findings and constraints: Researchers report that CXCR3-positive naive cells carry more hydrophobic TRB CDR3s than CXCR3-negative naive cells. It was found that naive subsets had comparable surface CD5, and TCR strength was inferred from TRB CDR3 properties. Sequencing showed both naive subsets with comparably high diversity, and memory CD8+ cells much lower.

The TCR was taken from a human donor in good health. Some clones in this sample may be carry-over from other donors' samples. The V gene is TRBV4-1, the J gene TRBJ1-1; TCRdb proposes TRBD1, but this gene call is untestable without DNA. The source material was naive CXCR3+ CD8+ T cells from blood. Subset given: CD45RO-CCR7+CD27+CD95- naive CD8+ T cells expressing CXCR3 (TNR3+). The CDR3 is CASSQEGTGRDTEAFF.